One sample yielded the 13 T cell receptor beta chains listed below, sequenced in a study of T-cell reconstitution after alpha-beta-depleted transplantation in children (dated by TCRdb to about 2016). The sample's treatment or condition label, decoded: allogeneic hematopoietic cell transplantation with graft depleted of TCRalphabeta T cells and CD19 B cells. The library was generated by PCR. The sequencer was an Illumina HiSeq 2500. To normalize quantification of the TCRbeta repertoire, the TCR libraries were built with molecular barcoding that relied on unique molecular identifiers. TCRdb reran the public reads through fastp at Q25 and MiXCR, keeping productive beta chains. Entries that share a CDR3 protein sequence are merged under the most common genes and DNA. The sample table holds hundreds of thousands of distinct CDR3 sequences, of which 10% to 15% were seen once. In total, the top ten clones hold 0.75% to 0.85% of the sample.

The source material was PBMCs, sampled before TCRalphabeta/CD19-depleted stem cell transplant. The receptors shown here come from a girl aged 2-9 years with congenital amegakaryocytic thrombocytopenia, due to receive a stem cell transplant.

This clonotype was counted at least ten times. V usage is TRBV28 and J usage is TRBJ1-5; D is unresolved. The CDR3 length is 13 residues. Germline values: CDR1 MDHEN, CDR2 SYDVKM. V lost 6 bases, J lost 6 bases, and 12 bases lay in between. The DNA for the CDR3 is TGTGCCAGCAGGTCCGGGTTGGGTCAGCCCCAGCATTTT. Amino acid sequence: CASRSGLGQPQHF.

This chain joins TRBV7-8 and TRBJ2-7; 10 bases align to TRBD2. V shed 0 bases and J 7 bases; nucleotides not matched to a gene: 0. The CDR3 runs 13 residues. Per germline, CDR1 SGHVS and CDR2 FQNEAQ. In DNA form, the CDR3 reads TGTGCCAGCAGCTTAGCACTAGCGGGGGAGCAGTACTTC. Protein product: CASSLALAGEQYF.

This clonotype was seen many times. J is TRBJ1-4 and V is TRBV4-1, with TRBD1 identical over 9 bases. The germline V gene encodes CDR1 MGHRA and CDR2 YSYEKL. V gave up 3 bases and J gave up 8 bases; unmatched junction bases: 7. This CDR3 is 15 amino acids long. As DNA, the CDR3 is TGCGCCAGCAGCCAGGGGACAGGGTTCGGAGAAAAACTGTTTTTT. Its translation is CASSQGTGFGEKLFF.

This clonotype was recorded at least ten times. This rearrangement joins TRBV20-1 to TRBJ2-6; weak D call: TRBD1 (5 bases). Germline assignment: CDR1 DFQATT and CDR2 SNEGSKA (reference sequence). The CDR3 runs to 16 residues. The V gene lost 0 bases and the J gene lost 0 bases, with 9 bases spanning the gap. The CDR3 DNA reads as TGCAGTGCTAGAGACCAGGGCCGCTCTGGGGCCAACGTCCTGACTTTC. This encodes CSARDQGRSGANVLTF.

This clonotype was found many times. Written as DNA, the CDR3 is TGTGCCAGCATCATAGGACAGGCCGGCACTGAAGCTTTCTTT. It encodes CASIIGQAGTEAFF. The genes are TRBV12-3 or TRBV12-4 and TRBJ1-1; 7 positions match TRBD1. The CDR3 covers 14 residues. V trimming: 7 bases; J trimming: 4 bases; junction bases outside the gene matches: 9.

This clonotype was seen a few times. The J gene is TRBJ2-1, the V gene TRBV7-9; TRBD2 aligns across 10 bases. Trimming removed 2 bases from V and 9 bases from J; junction bases left unmatched: 10. Germline V gene sequence: CDR1 SEHNR, CDR2 FQNEAQ (reference sequence). This CDR3 spans 16 amino acids. As DNA, the CDR3 is TGTGCCAGCAGCTTACCCCTAGCGGGAGTCACAAGTGAGCAGTTCTTC. Translated, it gives CASSLPLAGVTSEQFF.

This clonotype showed up many times. The gene calls are TRBV20-1 and TRBJ2-1; D is possibly TRBD1 or TRBD2 (5 bases each). CDR1 DFQATT and CDR2 SNEGSKA come from the germline V gene (reference sequence). The CDR3 runs to 16 residues. Between the trimmed V and J ends, which lost 2 bases and 9 bases, there was a span of 23 bases. The CDR3 DNA sequence: TGCAGTGCTAGACCCCAGGAAGGTTTTGGGACCGTTGAGCAGTTCTTC. Amino acids: CSARPQEGFGTVEQFF.

The rearrangement uses TRBV27 and TRBJ1-2; 7 bases fit TRBD1. V shed 6 bases and J 5 bases; nucleotides not matched to a gene: 9. Germline V CDR1 and CDR2: MNHEY, SMNVEV (reference sequence). The CDR3 is 14 residues long. The CDR3 reads CASRRGGRAYGYTF. As DNA, the CDR3 is TGTGCCAGCAGAAGAGGGGGCAGAGCTTATGGCTACACCTTC.

About this clonotype itself: A much bigger clone sits one base away, suggesting this may be a read error. This sequence joins TRBV20-1 and TRBJ2-7; possible D gene TRBD1, 6 bases. V was shortened by 1 base and J by 4 bases, with 23 bases between the two germline ends. CDR1 is DFQATT and CDR2 is SNEGSKA in the germline V gene (reference sequence). This CDR3 region has 17 residues. The CDR3 protein is CSARGSRDMVSLYEQYF. CDR3 nucleotides: TGCAGTGCTAGAGGGAGCCGGGACATGGTTTCTCTGTACGAGCAGTACTTC.

The rearrangement links TRBV7-9 to TRBJ2-7, with D unclear. The CDR3 runs to 12 residues. V was cut by 2 bases and J by 2 bases, with 4 bases left in between. Germline V gene data show CDR1 as SEHNR and CDR2 as FQNEAQ (reference sequence). The CDR3 loop is CASSLPAYEQYF. Here the CDR3 DNA reads TGTGCCAGCAGCTTACCGGCCTACGAGCAGTACTTC.

The sample holds many counts of this clonotype. The V call is TRBV5-8, the J call TRBJ1-1; D not resolved. The germline gives CDR1 SGHTS, CDR2 YDEGEE. CDR3 length equals 13 residues. The V gene lost 1 base and the J gene lost 5 bases, with 9 bases spanning the gap. This chain's CDR3 is CASSLWGPTEAFF. The DNA for the CDR3 is TGTGCCAGCAGCTTGTGGGGTCCGACTGAAGCTTTCTTT.

A note on this clonotype: Since a much larger clone is just one base distant, this may be a read error. The chain is built from TRBV5-1 and TRBJ2-1, with TRBD2 identical over 11 bases. This CDR3 comprises 22 residues. The V gene's germline CDR1 is SGHRS and CDR2 YFSETQ. Written as DNA, the CDR3 is TGCGCCAGCAGCGGACTGCGTCAAAAGACTAGCGGGACTCGCAGCTCCTACAATGGGCAGTTCTTC. This translates into CASSGLRQKTSGTRSSYNGQFF. Full variable domain (outside the CDR3, taken from reference TRBV5-1 and TRBJ2-1): KAGVTQTPRYLIKTRGQQVTLSCSPISGHRSVSWYQQTPGQGLQFLFEYFSETQRNKGNFPGRFSGRQFSNSRSEMNVSTLELGDSALYLCASSGLRQKTSGTRSSYNGQFFGPGTRLTVL.

In its sample, this clonotype was seen a few times. The rearrangement uses TRBV4-1 and TRBJ2-2; TRBD1 or TRBD2 may be the D gene (5 bases each). This CDR3 comprises 18 residues. Trimming took 0 bases from V and 2 from J, leaving 16 bases between them. The germline V gene has CDR1 MGHRA and CDR2 YSYEKL. The CDR3 protein is CASSQEAPGTSNTGELFF. Here the CDR3 DNA reads TGCGCCAGCAGCCAAGAAGCCCCCGGGACCTCAAACACCGGGGAGCTGTTTTTT.